Here is one T cell receptor (beta chain) with its context. What it binds is not known. These data originate in a study of cytomegalovirus exposure and HLA in healthy donors. Overall study findings and caveats: V segments that were indistinguishable, TRBV6-2 and TRBV6-3 among them, were omitted from analysis. An ancestry cluster, one associated with Asian ancestry, reportedly showed fewer N-insertions than the 666-donor mean in a later analysis. Later analysis showed TCR association rates varying by HLA locus, highest for DRB1 and lowest for HLA-C.

CDR3 length: 15 amino acids. Germline lookup yields CDR1 SGHAT and CDR2 FQNNGV. 60 Vbeta and 13 Jbeta primers were used in PCR. Original data processing: Some 9.9 million shared chains were among around 80 million unique TCR beta chains counted in a later analysis. Method: immunoSEQ multiplex PCR; TCRdb's copy keeps in-frame clones and lacks some. D and trimming come from the DNA, and the V and J calls and clone size come from that table. The sample contains approximately 100,000 clones, roughly 71% of which appear only once. This sequence joins TRBV11-2 and TRBJ2-5; 7 bases fit TRBD2. The J call may be faulty, since TRBJ2-7 better matches the DNA end. The receptor was derived from a man between 40 and 49 years old in good health and CMV-seropositive. The sample consisted of PBMCs. This CDR3 reads CASSLVGGSKYEQYF. Written as DNA, the CDR3 is TGTGCCAGCAGCTTAGTGGGCGGGAGTAAGTACGAGCAGTACTTC.